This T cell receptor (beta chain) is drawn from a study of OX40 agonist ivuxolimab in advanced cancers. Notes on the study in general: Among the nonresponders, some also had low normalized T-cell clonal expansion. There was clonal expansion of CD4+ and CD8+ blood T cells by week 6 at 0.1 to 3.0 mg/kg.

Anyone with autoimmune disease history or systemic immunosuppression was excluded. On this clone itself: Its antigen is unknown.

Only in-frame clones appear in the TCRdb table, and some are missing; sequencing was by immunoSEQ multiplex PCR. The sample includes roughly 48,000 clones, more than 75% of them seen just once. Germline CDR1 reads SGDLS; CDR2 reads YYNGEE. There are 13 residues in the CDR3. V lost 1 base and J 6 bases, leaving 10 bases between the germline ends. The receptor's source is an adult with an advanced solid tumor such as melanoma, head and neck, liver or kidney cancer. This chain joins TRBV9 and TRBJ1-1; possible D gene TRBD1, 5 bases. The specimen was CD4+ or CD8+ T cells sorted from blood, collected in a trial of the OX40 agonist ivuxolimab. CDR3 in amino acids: CASSVWGSAEAFF. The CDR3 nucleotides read TGTGCCAGCAGCGTATGGGGGTCTGCTGAAGCTTTCTTT.